This is a list of T cell receptor beta chains from one sample in a study of cytomegalovirus exposure and HLA in healthy donors. Clones were sequenced by immunoSEQ multiplex PCR, and TCRdb holds only the in-frame ones, with some missing. The sample has some 190,000 clones; approximately 85% are singletons. Sequencing input: PBMCs. Source of these receptors: a man aged 18 to 29 in good health and CMV-seronegative. The CDR3 runs from the conserved cysteine through the conserved F or W. The order of the fields is J gene, clone size, D gene, V gene, CDR3 protein, CDR3 DNA. The D gene is left open where the match is weak. Clone sizes are given selectively: once, few, many, or a class where the clone is expanded.

>TRBJ1-3|NA|NA|TRBV2
CASIQLARTVHSGNTIYF
TGTGCCAGCATACAACTTGCGCGGACAGTTCACTCTGGAAACACCATATATTTT
>TRBJ2-5|NA|TRBD2|TRBV27
CASSLGILAGDETQYF
TGTGCCAGCAGTTTAGGCATACTAGCGGGAGACGAGACCCAGTACTTC
>TRBJ2-3|NA|NA|TRBV7-2
CASSPSTDTQYF
TGTGCCAGCAGTCCTAGCACAGATACGCAGTATTTT
>TRBJ2-7|NA|TRBD1|TRBV7-9
CASHRGTGAYEQYF
TGTGCCAGCCACCGCGGGACAGGGGCCTACGAGCAGTACTTC
>TRBJ2-1|NA|NA|TRBV6-5
CASSYSVGSYNEQFF
TGTGCCAGCAGTTACTCGGTCGGGAGCTACAATGAGCAGTTCTTC
>TRBJ2-1|NA|TRBD2|TRBV29-1
CSVEEGVAGGPGQFF
TGCAGCGTTGAAGAGGGAGTAGCGGGGGGGCCGGGGCAGTTCTTC
>TRBJ2-2|NA|TRBD2|TRBV5-8
CASSLGLAGVETGELFF
TGTGCCAGCAGCTTGGGACTAGCGGGAGTGGAAACCGGGGAGCTGTTTTTT
>TRBJ1-6|once|TRBD1|TRBV14
CASSHGTDSSPLHF
TGTGCCAGCAGCCACGGGACAGATTCCTCACCCCTCCACTTT
>TRBJ1-1|NA|TRBD1|TRBV11-3
CASSQDREGTEAFF
TGTGCCAGCAGCCAGGACAGGGAGGGCACTGAAGCTTTCTTT
>TRBJ1-4|NA|NA|TRBV4-3
CASSQGAGKLFF
TGCGCCAGCAGCCAAGGGGCCGGAAAACTGTTTTTT
>TRBJ1-5|NA|NA|TRBV2
CASSEFSSNQPQHF
TGTGCCAGCAGTGAATTCAGTAGCAATCAGCCCCAGCATTTT
>TRBJ1-1|once|TRBD1|TRBV5-6
CASSSDRVGAFF
TGTGCCAGCAGCTCCGACAGGGTCGGAGCTTTCTTT
>TRBJ1-6|NA|TRBD1|TRBV4-1
CASSPQGAVDNSPLHF
TGCGCCAGCAGCCCGCAGGGGGCGGTAGATAATTCACCCCTCCACTTT
>TRBJ2-6|NA|TRBD1|TRBV9
CASTRDRVSGANVLTF
TGTGCCAGCACTCGGGACAGGGTTTCTGGGGCCAACGTCCTGACTTTC
>TRBJ1-5|NA|NA|TRBV21-1
CASSSTGLSSNQPQHF
TGTGCCAGCAGCTCTACGGGACTGTCGAGCAATCAGCCCCAGCATTTT
>TRBJ2-7|NA|TRBD2|TRBV15
CATSLRFPSGREQYF
TGTGCCACCAGCCTAAGATTCCCTAGCGGTCGCGAGCAGTACTTC
>TRBJ2-7|once|NA|TRBV5-8
CASSLLEVYEQYF
TGTGCCAGCAGCTTGCTAGAAGTCTACGAGCAGTACTTC
>TRBJ2-2|NA|TRBD1|TRBV7-8
CASSLRRPGGTGGYTGELFF
TGTGCCAGCAGCCTTAGGAGGCCCGGAGGTACAGGGGGTTACACCGGGGAGCTGTTTTTT
>TRBJ2-3|NA|NA|TRBV4-1
CASSQVLRGAATDTQYF
TGCGCCAGCAGCCAAGTCTTACGGGGGGCTGCCACAGATACGCAGTATTTT
>TRBJ2-2|NA|TRBD1|TRBV25-1
CASKADRGTGELFF
TGTGCCAGCAAAGCAGACAGGGGCACCGGGGAGCTGTTTTTT
>TRBJ1-5|NA|NA|TRBV4-2
CASSHSGSNQPQHF
TGTGCCAGCAGCCACTCGGGGAGCAATCAGCCCCAGCATTTT
>TRBJ1-1|once|NA|TRBV13
CASSLFGGYAEAFF
TGTGCCAGCAGCTTATTCGGGGGTTACGCTGAAGCTTTCTTT
>TRBJ2-1|once|TRBD2|TRBV28
CASSPLGAGAHNEQFF
TGTGCCAGCAGCCCCTTGGGAGCGGGAGCCCACAATGAGCAGTTCTTC
>TRBJ2-1|NA|NA|TRBV9
CASSVTAAFGNEQFF
TGTGCCAGCAGCGTTACCGCGGCCTTTGGGAATGAGCAGTTCTTC
>TRBJ2-2|few|TRBD1|TRBV28
CASATGGQGNTGELFF
TGTGCCAGCGCAACAGGCGGACAGGGGAACACCGGGGAGCTGTTTTTT
>TRBJ2-1|NA|NA|TRBV6-5
CASSYSGLNSYNEQFF
TGTGCCAGCAGTTACTCGGGGCTGAACTCCTACAATGAGCAGTTCTTC
>TRBJ2-5|NA|NA|TRBV27
CASSLSKSFQGETQYF
TGTGCCAGCAGTTTATCGAAGAGTTTCCAGGGGGAGACCCAGTACTTC
>TRBJ2-7|NA|TRBD2|TRBV7-2
CASSPRTSTYEQYF
TGTGCCAGCAGCCCCAGGACTAGCACCTACGAGCAGTACTTC
>TRBJ1-1|NA|TRBD1|TRBV4-1
CASSQADRTGVEAFF
TGCGCCAGCAGCCAAGCGGACCGGACAGGGGTTGAAGCTTTCTTT
>TRBJ2-2|few|TRBD2|TRBV10-3
CAISTGLAGSGELFF
TGTGCCATCAGTACCGGACTAGCGGGAAGCGGGGAGCTGTTTTTT
>TRBJ2-1|few|NA|TRBV5-1
CASSLAVDTEQFF
TGCGCCAGCAGCTTGGCCGTGGACACTGAGCAGTTCTTC
>TRBJ2-1|NA|TRBD2|TRBV19
CASIRVGGAVGEQFF
TGTGCCAGTATTCGGGTCGGGGGGGCGGTTGGGGAGCAGTTCTTC
>TRBJ2-7|NA|TRBD1|TRBV11-2
CASSPRDRYYEQYF
TGTGCCAGCAGCCCCCGGGACAGGTACTACGAGCAGTACTTC
>TRBJ1-2|NA|NA|TRBV4-3
CASSQDGATGQLINYGYTF
TGCGCCAGCAGCCAAGATGGGGCTACAGGGCAGCTGATTAACTATGGCTACACCTTC
>TRBJ1-4|NA|NA|TRBV27
CASSPSYATNEKLFF
TGTGCCAGCAGTCCCTCCTATGCAACTAATGAAAAACTGTTTTTT
>TRBJ1-2|NA|TRBD1|TRBV27
CAGRDRGLDGYGYTF
TGTGCCGGCCGGGACAGGGGGCTGGATGGTTATGGCTACACCTTC
>TRBJ2-2|few|TRBD2|TRBV6-5
CASSPGLAIGELFF
TGTGCCAGCAGCCCGGGACTAGCCATCGGGGAGCTGTTTTTT
>TRBJ2-7|NA|NA|TRBV5-4
CASSRDHEQYF
TGTGCCAGCAGCCGCGATCACGAGCAGTACTTC
>TRBJ1-1|NA|TRBD1|TRBV6-5
CASSTTTGWNTEAFF
TGTGCCAGCAGTACCACGACAGGGTGGAACACTGAAGCTTTCTTT
>TRBJ2-7|NA|TRBD1|TRBV7-8
CASSLGGQGWEQYF
TGTGCCAGCAGCTTAGGGGGACAGGGTTGGGAGCAGTACTTC
>TRBJ2-3|NA|NA|TRBV7-8
CASSFPVTDTQYF
TGTGCCAGCAGCTTCCCAGTCACAGATACGCAGTATTTT
>TRBJ2-3|NA|NA|TRBV6-5
CASSYSIRAPDTQYF
TGTGCCAGCAGTTACTCGATCAGGGCACCAGATACGCAGTATTTT
>TRBJ2-7|NA|TRBD1|TRBV30
CAWSVGTGGYEQYF
TGTGCCTGGAGTGTAGGGACAGGGGGCTACGAGCAGTACTTC
>TRBJ2-1|NA|NA|TRBV4-2
CASSQDFWVSPSRENEQFF
TGTGCCAGCAGCCAAGATTTTTGGGTGAGCCCCTCTCGGGAGAATGAGCAGTTCTTC
>TRBJ1-1|NA|NA|TRBV7-9
CSSSLGRVPEAFF
TGTTCCAGCAGCTTGGGCAGGGTCCCTGAAGCTTTCTTT
>TRBJ1-5|once|TRBD1|TRBV10-3
CAISGPVSPGQGAPLNHQPQHF
TGTGCCATCAGTGGCCCCGTTTCTCCGGGACAGGGTGCACCACTCAATCATCAGCCCCAGCATTTT
>TRBJ2-5|NA|NA|TRBV6-1
CATAGVGHF
TGTGCCACCGCCGGGGTGGGTCACTTC
>TRBJ2-1|NA|TRBD2|TRBV19
CASSTSGYNEQFF
TGTGCCAGTAGCACTAGCGGTTACAATGAGCAGTTCTTC
>TRBJ2-3|NA|NA|TRBV7-7
CASSLMQTDTQYF
TGTGCTAGCAGCTTAATGCAGACAGATACGCAGTATTTT
>TRBJ2-2|NA|TRBD2|TRBV7-3
CASSQGTSGREGELFF
TGTGCCAGCAGCCAAGGGACTAGCGGGAGGGAGGGGGAGCTGTTTTTT
>TRBJ2-5|few|NA|TRBV5-1
CASSLDRRYQETQYF
TGCGCCAGCAGCTTGGACAGGCGGTACCAAGAGACCCAGTACTTC
>TRBJ1-6|NA|NA|TRBV10-3
CATHPAGRNSPLHF
TGTGCCACGCACCCCGCGGGACGGAATTCACCCCTCCACTTT
>TRBJ1-1|NA|NA|TRBV29-1
CSVEQGSFTEAFF
TGCAGCGTTGAACAGGGTTCATTCACTGAAGCTTTCTTT